This T cell receptor beta chain stems from a study of cytomegalovirus exposure and HLA in healthy donors. This clone was seen a single time. Its antigen remains unidentified. V gave up 11 bases and J gave up 5 bases; unmatched junction bases: 10. The germline V gene has CDR1 SNHLY and CDR2 FYNNEI. This CDR3 contains 13 residues. This PCR relied on a set of 60 Vbeta primers and 13 Jbeta primers. Data came from immunoSEQ multiplex PCR; TCRdb stores just in-frame clones and leaves some out. The sample yields about 160,000 clones, 75% to 90% seen once. Donors had nominal health at sampling but likely had unrecorded immune exposures. Findings of the study overall: HLA-A and HLA-B allele assignments for most subjects were reportedly predicted accurately using TCR beta sequences. The productive fraction for most TCR beta V segments was about 90% or about 30% in an earlier analysis. Reports credit the classifier with highly specific, highly sensitive diagnosis of cytomegalovirus status.

The V and J genes are TRBV2 and TRBJ2-5; TRBD1 matches 8 bases. Sequenced input: PBMCs. The TCR was taken from a male donor in good health and CMV-seropositive. The CDR3 is CAGQGGRSETQYF. CDR3 DNA: TGTGCCGGACAGGGAGGTCGTAGCGAGACCCAGTACTTC.